Given below is one T cell receptor beta chain in context. Its specificity is unknown. These data come from a study of T cells in localized non-small cell lung cancer. General study points: The highest T cell clonality was in uninvolved adjacent lung, above tumor.

The germline V gene encodes CDR1 MNHEY and CDR2 SMNVEV (reference sequence). V shed 0 bases and J 6 bases; nucleotides not matched to a gene: 7. The CDR3 has 15 residues. Measured with immunoSEQ multiplex PCR; TCRdb has only the in-frame clones, and not every one. The table lists approximately 52,000 clones, 70% to 90% of them singletons. This clonotype was sampled from a male donor older than 55 with stage III squamous cell lung carcinoma. The sample here was peripheral blood, taken before any cancer treatment. The chain links TRBV27 to TRBJ1-1; TRBD1 aligns across 7 bases. CDR3 protein: CASSLSSLTGAEAFF. CDR3 coding DNA: TGTGCCAGCAGTTTATCGAGTTTAACAGGGGCTGAAGCTTTCTTT.